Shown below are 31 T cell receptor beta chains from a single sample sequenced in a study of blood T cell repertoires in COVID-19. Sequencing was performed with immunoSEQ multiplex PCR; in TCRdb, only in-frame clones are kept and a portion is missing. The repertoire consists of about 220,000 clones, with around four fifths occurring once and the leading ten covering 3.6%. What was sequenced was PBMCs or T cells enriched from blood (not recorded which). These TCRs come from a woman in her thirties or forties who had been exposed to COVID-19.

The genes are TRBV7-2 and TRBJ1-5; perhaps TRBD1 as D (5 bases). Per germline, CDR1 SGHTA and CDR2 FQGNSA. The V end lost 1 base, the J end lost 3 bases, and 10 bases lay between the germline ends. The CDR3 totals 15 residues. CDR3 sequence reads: CASSLGAGYNQPQHF. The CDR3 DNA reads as TGTGCCAGCAGCTTAGGTGCAGGGTACAATCAGCCCCAGCATTTT.

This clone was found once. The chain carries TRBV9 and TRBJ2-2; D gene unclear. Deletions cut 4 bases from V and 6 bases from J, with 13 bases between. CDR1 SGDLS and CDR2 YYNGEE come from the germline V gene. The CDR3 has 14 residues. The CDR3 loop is CASSRSGPPGELFF. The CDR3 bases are TGTGCCAGCAGCAGATCTGGCCCTCCCGGGGAGCTGTTTTTT. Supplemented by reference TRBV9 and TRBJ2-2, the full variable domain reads DSGVTQTPKHLITATGQRVTLRCSPRSGDLSVYWYQQSLDQGLQFLIQYYNGEERAKGNILERFSAQQFPDLHSELNLSSLELGDSALYFCASSRSGPPGELFFGEGSRLTVL.

CDR3 in amino acids: CASSRLNEKLFF. The CDR3 DNA sequence: TGTGCCAGCAGCCGTCTAAATGAAAAACTGTTTTTT. This chain uses TRBV4-2 with TRBJ1-4; no clear D. Germline V gene data show CDR1 as LGHNA and CDR2 as YNFKEQ. V lost 4 bases, J lost 5 bases, and 5 bases lay in between. This CDR3 has 12 residues.

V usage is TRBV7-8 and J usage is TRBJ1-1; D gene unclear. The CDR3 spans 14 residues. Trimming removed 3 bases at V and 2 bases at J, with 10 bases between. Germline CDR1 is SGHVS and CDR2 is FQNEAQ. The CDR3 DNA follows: TGTGCCAGCAGCTTCGAGAGCCGAAACACTGAAGCTTTCTTT. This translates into CASSFESRNTEAFF.

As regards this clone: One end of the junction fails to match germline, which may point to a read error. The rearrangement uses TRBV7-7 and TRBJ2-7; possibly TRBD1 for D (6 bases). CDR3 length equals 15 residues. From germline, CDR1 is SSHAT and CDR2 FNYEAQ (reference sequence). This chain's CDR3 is CASSPIQQGVHEQYF. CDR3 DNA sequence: TGTGCTAGCAGCCCCATCCAACAGGGCGTCCACGAGCAGTACTTC.

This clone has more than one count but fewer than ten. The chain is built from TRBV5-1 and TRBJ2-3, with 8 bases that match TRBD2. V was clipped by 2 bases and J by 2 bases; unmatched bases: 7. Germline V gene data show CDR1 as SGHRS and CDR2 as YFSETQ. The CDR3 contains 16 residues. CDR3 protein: CASSFSGTRDTDTQYF. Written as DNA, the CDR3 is TGCGCCAGCAGCTTCTCCGGGACTAGAGACACAGATACGCAGTATTTT.

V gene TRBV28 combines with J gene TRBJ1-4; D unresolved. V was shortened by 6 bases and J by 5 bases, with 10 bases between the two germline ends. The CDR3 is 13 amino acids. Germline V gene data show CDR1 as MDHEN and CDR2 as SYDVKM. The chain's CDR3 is CASRRQTNEKLFF. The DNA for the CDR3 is TGTGCCAGCAGGAGGCAGACGAATGAAAAACTGTTTTTT.

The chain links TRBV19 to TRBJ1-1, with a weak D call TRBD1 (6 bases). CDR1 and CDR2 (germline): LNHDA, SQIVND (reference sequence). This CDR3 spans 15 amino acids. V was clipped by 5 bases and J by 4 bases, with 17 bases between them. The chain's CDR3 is CASSLAGELVTEAFF. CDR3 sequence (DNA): TGTGCCAGTAGTCTCGCAGGGGAGTTGGTCACTGAAGCTTTCTTT.

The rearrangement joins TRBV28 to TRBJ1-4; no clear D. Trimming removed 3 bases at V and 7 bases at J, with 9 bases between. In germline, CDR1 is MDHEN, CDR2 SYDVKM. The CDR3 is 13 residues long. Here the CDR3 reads CASSFVFGEKLFF. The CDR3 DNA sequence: TGTGCCAGCAGTTTTGTTTTCGGTGAAAAACTGTTTTTT.

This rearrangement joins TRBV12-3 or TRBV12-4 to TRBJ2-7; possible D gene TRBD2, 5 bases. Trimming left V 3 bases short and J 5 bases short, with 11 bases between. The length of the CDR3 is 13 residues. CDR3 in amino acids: CASSFGEGNEQYF. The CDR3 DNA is TGTGCCAGCAGTTTCGGAGAGGGAAACGAGCAGTACTTC.

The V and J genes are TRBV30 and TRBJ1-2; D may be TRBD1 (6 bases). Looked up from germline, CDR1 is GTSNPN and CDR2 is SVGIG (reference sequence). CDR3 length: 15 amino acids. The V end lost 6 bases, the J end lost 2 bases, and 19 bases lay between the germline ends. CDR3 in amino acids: CACLLGGGTNYGYTF. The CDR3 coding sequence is TGTGCCTGCCTATTAGGGGGGGGCACCAACTATGGCTACACCTTC.

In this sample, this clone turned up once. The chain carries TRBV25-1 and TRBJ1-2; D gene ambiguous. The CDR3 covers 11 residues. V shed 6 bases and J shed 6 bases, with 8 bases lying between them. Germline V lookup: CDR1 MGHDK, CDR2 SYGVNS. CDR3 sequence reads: CASRAPDGYTF. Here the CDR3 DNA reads TGTGCCAGCAGAGCCCCCGATGGCTACACCTTC.

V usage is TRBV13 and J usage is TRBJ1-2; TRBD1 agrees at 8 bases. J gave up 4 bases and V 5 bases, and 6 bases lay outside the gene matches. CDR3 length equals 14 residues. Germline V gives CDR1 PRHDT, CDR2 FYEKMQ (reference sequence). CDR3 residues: CASSQDRGSYGYTF. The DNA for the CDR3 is TGTGCCAGCAGCCAAGACAGGGGCTCCTATGGCTACACCTTC.

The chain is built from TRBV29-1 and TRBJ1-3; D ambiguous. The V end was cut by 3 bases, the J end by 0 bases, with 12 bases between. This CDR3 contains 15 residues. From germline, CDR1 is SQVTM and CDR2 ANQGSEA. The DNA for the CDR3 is TGCAGCGTTGACGGGGAGCCCCTCTCTGGAAACACCATATATTTT. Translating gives CSVDGEPLSGNTIYF.

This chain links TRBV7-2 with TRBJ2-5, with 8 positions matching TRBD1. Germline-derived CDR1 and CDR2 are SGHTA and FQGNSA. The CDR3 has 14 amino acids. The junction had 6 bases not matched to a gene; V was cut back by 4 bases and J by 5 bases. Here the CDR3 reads CASSSYRGSETQYF. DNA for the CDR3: TGTGCCAGCAGCTCCTACAGGGGGTCCGAGACCCAGTACTTC. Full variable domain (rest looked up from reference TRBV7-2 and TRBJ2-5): GAGVSQSPSNKVTEKGKDVELRCDPISGHTALYWYRQSLGQGLEFLIYFQGNSAPDKSGLPSDRFSAERTGGSVSTLTIQRTQQEDSAVYLCASSSYRGSETQYFGPGTRLLVL.

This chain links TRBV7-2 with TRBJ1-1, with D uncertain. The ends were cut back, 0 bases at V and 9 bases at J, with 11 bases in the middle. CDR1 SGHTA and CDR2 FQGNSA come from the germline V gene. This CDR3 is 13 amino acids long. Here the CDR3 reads CASSLAGEWKAFF. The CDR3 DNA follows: TGTGCCAGCAGCTTAGCGGGAGAATGGAAAGCTTTCTTT.

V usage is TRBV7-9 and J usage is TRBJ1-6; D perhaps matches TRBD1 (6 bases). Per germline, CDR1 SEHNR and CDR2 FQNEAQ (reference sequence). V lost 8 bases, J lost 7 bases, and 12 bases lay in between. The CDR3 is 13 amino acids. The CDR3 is CASVWTENSPLHF. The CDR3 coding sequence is TGTGCCAGCGTCTGGACAGAGAATTCACCCCTCCACTTT.

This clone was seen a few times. In DNA form, the CDR3 reads TGTGCCAGCAGGCGAGAAGATAGATTAGGGAGCCGAGGCTACACCTTC. Translated: CASRREDRLGSRGYTF. This chain connects TRBV7-9 to TRBJ1-2; no clear D gene. The CDR3 is 16 amino acids. The germline CDR1 and CDR2 sequences are SEHNR and FQNEAQ (reference sequence). With 6 bases removed from V and 8 bases from J, the gap between germline ends came to 25 bases.

CDR3: CASGAASGGTDTQYF. CDR3 DNA sequence: TGTGCCAGCGGTGCGGCTAGCGGGGGCACAGATACGCAGTATTTT. V usage is TRBV7-2 and J usage is TRBJ2-3; 9 bases map to TRBD2. The ends lost 8 bases at V and 1 base at J; junction bases unmatched: 7. This CDR3 has 15 residues. The germline CDR1 and CDR2 sequences are SGHTA and FQGNSA. Full variable domain (rest looked up from reference TRBV7-2 and TRBJ2-3): GAGVSQSPSNKVTEKGKDVELRCDPISGHTALYWYRQSLGQGLEFLIYFQGNSAPDKSGLPSDRFSAERTGGSVSTLTIQRTQQEDSAVYLCASGAASGGTDTQYFGPGTRLTVL.

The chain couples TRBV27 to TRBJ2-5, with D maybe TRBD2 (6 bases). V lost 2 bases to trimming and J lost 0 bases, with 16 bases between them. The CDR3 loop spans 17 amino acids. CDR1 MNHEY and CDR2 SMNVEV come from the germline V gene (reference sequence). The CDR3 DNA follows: TGTGCCAGCAGTTTAAATCAAGGCGGGGAATACCAAGAGACCCAGTACTTC. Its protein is CASSLNQGGEYQETQYF.

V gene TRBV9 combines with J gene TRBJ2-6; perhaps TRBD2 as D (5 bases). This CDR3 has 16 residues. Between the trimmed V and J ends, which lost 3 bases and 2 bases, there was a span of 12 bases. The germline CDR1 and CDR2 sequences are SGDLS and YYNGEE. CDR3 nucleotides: TGTGCCAGCAGCGCCCGCCAGAGGGCTGGGGCCAACGTCCTGACTTTC. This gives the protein CASSARQRAGANVLTF.

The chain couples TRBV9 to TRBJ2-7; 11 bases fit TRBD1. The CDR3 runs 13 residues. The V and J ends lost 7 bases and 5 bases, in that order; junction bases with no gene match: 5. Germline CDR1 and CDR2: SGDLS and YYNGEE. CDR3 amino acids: CASSVGQGDEQYF. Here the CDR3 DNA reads TGTGCCAGCTCCGTGGGACAGGGGGACGAGCAGTACTTC.

The CDR3 region is CATSAQSRDTQYF. The CDR3 DNA reads TGTGCCACCAGTGCCCAATCGAGAGATACGCAGTATTTT. This sequence joins TRBV24-1 and TRBJ2-3; D not resolved. The CDR3 has 13 amino acids. V lost 5 bases, J lost 5 bases, and 10 bases lay in between. CDR1 KGHDR and CDR2 SFDVKD come from the germline V gene.

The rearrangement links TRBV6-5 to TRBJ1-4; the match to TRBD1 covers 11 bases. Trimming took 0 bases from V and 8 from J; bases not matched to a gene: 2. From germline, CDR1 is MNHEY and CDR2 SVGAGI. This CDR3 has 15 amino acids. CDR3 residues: CASSYSDRGREKLFF. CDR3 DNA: TGTGCCAGCAGTTACTCGGACAGGGGGCGGGAAAAACTGTTTTTT.

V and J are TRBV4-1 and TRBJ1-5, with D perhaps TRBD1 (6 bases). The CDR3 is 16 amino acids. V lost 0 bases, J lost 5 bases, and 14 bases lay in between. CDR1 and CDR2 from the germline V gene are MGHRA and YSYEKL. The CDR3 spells CASSQDQRRQDQPQHF. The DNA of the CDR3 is TGCGCCAGCAGCCAAGATCAGAGGCGACAGGATCAGCCCCAGCATTTT.

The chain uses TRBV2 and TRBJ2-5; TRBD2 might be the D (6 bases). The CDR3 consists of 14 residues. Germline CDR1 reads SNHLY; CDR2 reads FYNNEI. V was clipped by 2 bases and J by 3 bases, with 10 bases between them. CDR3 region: CASSERTGEETQYF. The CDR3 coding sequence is TGTGCCAGCAGTGAACGGACGGGGGAAGAGACCCAGTACTTC.

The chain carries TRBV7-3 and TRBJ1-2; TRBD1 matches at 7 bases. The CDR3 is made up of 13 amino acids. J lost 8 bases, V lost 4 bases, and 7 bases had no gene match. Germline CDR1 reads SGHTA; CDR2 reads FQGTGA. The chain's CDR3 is CASSSRTGEGYTF. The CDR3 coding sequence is TGTGCCAGCAGCTCTCGGACAGGTGAAGGCTACACCTTC. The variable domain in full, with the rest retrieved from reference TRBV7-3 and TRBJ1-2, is GAGVSQTPSNKVTEKGKYVELRCDPISGHTALYWYRQSLGQGPEFLIYFQGTGAADDSGLPNDRFFAVRPEGSVSTLKIQRTERGDSAVYLCASSSRTGEGYTFGSGTRLTVV.

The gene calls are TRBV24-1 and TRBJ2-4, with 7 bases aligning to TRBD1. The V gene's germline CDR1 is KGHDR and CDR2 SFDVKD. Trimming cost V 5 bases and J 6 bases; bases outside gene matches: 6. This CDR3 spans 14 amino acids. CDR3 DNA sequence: TGTGCCACCAGTGGGGGGACAGACCTAAACATTCAGTACTTC. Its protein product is CATSGGTDLNIQYF.

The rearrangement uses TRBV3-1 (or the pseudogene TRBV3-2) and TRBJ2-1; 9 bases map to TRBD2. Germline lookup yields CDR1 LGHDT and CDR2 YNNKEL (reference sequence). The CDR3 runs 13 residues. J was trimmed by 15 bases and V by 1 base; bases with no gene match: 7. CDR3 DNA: TGTGCCAGCAGCCAAGTTCGCGGGGGGGGATGGTTCTTC. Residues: CASSQVRGGGWFF.

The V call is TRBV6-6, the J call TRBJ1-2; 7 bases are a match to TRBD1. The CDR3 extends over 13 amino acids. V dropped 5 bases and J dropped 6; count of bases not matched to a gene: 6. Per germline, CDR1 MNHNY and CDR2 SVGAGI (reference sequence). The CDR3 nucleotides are TGTGCCAGCAGTAACAGGGGTTCAAATGGCTACACCTTC. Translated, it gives CASSNRGSNGYTF.

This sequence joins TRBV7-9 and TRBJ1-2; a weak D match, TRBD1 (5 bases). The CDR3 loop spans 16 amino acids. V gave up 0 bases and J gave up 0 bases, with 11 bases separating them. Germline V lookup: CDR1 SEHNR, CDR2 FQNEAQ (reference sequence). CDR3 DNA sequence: TGTGCCAGCAGCTTAGCCGCGACAGTAGCTAACTATGGCTACACCTTC. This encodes CASSLAATVANYGYTF.